The 27 T cell receptor beta chains in this list originate from one sample, sequenced in a study of cytomegalovirus exposure and HLA in healthy donors. The PCR was carried out with 60 Vbeta primers and 13 Jbeta primers. Assay used: immunoSEQ multiplex PCR; TCRdb lists only in-frame clones, some missing. The sample totals about 200,000 clones. The sequencing sample was made of PBMCs. These receptors originate from a woman in her thirties in good health and CMV-seropositive.

The DNA of the CDR3 is TGCGCCAGCAGCTTGGCAGGGGTTGAGGACATTCAGTACTTC. Its protein product is CASSLAGVEDIQYF. This chain joins TRBV5-1 and TRBJ2-4, with D perhaps matching TRBD1 (6 bases). Trimming shortened V by 0 bases and J by 8 bases, and 12 bases separated the two germline ends. Germline loops: CDR1 SGHRS, CDR2 YFSETQ. The CDR3 extends over 14 amino acids.

The chain carries TRBV4-3 and TRBJ1-2; D remains unclear. V dropped 0 bases and J dropped 4 bases, with 9 bases sitting between them. This CDR3 is 14 amino acids long. CDR1 LGHNA and CDR2 YSLEER come from the germline V gene. The CDR3 DNA reads TGCGCCAGCAGCCAAGATCCCGGGAGCTATGGCTACACCTTC. This sequence encodes CASSQDPGSYGYTF.

V is TRBV2 and J is TRBJ1-2, with 7 nucleotides matching TRBD1. In germline, CDR1 is SNHLY, CDR2 FYNNEI. The CDR3 contains 14 residues. The V segment lost 4 bases and the J segment 3 bases; nucleotides outside the gene matches: 5. CDR3 loop: CASSATGVDYGYTF. DNA for the CDR3: TGTGCCAGCAGTGCTACAGGGGTGGACTATGGCTACACCTTC.

The chain couples TRBV19 to TRBJ2-1; 7 bases align to TRBD1. The CDR3 spans 15 residues. Germline trimming cut 5 bases from V and 0 bases from J; bases unmatched to any gene: 4. Looked up from germline, CDR1 is LNHDA and CDR2 is SQIVND (reference sequence). The CDR3 region is CASSRTGSSYNEQFF. DNA for the CDR3: TGTGCCAGTAGTCGGACAGGTAGCTCCTACAATGAGCAGTTCTTC.

The chain recombines TRBV2 with TRBJ2-3; 9 bases match TRBD1. The trim removed 3 bases at V and 6 bases at J, leaving 7 bases unmatched. CDR1 and CDR2 from the germline V gene are SNHLY and FYNNEI. CDR3 length equals 15 residues. CDR3 bases: TGTGCCAGCAGTGAGCAGGGACAGGGTGCGGATACGCAGTATTTT. Translating gives CASSEQGQGADTQYF.

V and J are TRBV29-1 and TRBJ1-1; D is unresolved. V was cut by 0 bases and J by 1 base, with 9 bases left in between. Looked up from germline, CDR1 is SQVTM and CDR2 is ANQGSEA. CDR3 size: 14 residues. CDR3 in DNA: TGCAGCGTTGAAGATCTGGGCAGGAACACTGAAGCTTTCTTT. As protein: CSVEDLGRNTEAFF.

The gene calls are TRBV28 and TRBJ2-6; 8 bases fit TRBD1. This CDR3 has 17 residues. J was trimmed by 3 bases and V by 4 bases; bases with no gene match: 8. Germline CDR1 MDHEN, CDR2 SYDVKM. The CDR3 sequence: CASSSEDRVNGANVLTF. The DNA for the CDR3 is TGTGCCAGCAGTTCCGAGGACAGGGTGAATGGGGCCAACGTCCTGACTTTC.

V and J are TRBV5-6 and TRBJ1-5, with TRBD1 as a possible D gene (5 bases). V was pared by 4 bases and J by 2 bases, with 7 bases between. The CDR3 has 13 amino acids. Per the germline V gene, CDR1 is SGHDT and CDR2 is YYEEEE. In nucleotides, the CDR3 is TGTGCCAGCAGCCTCAGGGGCAATCAGCCCCAGCATTTT. Its translation: CASSLRGNQPQHF.

V is TRBV5-1 and J is TRBJ2-5; 9 nucleotides agree with TRBD1. This CDR3 comprises 14 residues. V shed 0 bases and J 5 bases; nucleotides not matched to a gene: 2. Germline values: CDR1 SGHRS, CDR2 YFSETQ. CDR3 region: CASSLATGGETQYF. The CDR3 DNA reads TGCGCCAGCAGCTTGGCCACAGGGGGCGAGACCCAGTACTTC.

The CDR3 sequence: CASSLVPVQGREKLFF. The CDR3 DNA reads TGTGCCAGCAGCTTGGTTCCAGTTCAGGGAAGGGAAAAACTGTTTTTT. V usage is TRBV5-4 and J usage is TRBJ1-4; TRBD1 might be the D (5 bases). The CDR3 extends over 16 amino acids. Germline CDR1 SGHNT, CDR2 YYREEE (reference sequence). Trimming cost V 0 bases and J 8 bases, with 17 bases left between them.

V gene TRBV6-5 combines with J gene TRBJ1-1; the D gene is possibly TRBD1 (5 bases). Per the germline V gene, CDR1 is MNHEY and CDR2 is SVGAGI. V was cut by 8 bases and J by 1 base, with 8 bases left in between. This CDR3 region has 12 residues. CDR3 sequence: CASAGGNTEAFF. The CDR3 bases are TGTGCCAGCGCGGGGGGGAACACTGAAGCTTTCTTT.

The V call is TRBV11-2, the J call TRBJ1-6; D unresolved. CDR1 SGHAT and CDR2 FQNNGV come from the germline V gene. V was clipped by 3 bases and J by 9 bases, with 9 bases between them. This CDR3 region has 13 residues. In DNA, the CDR3 is TGTGCCAGCAGCTTGACTCAACTTTCACCCCTCCACTTT. Translation: CASSLTQLSPLHF. The full variable domain, with the rest looked up from reference TRBV11-2 and TRBJ1-6, is EAGVAQSPRYKIIEKRQSVAFWCNPISGHATLYWYQQILGQGPKLLIQFQNNGVVDDSQLPKDRFSAERLKGVDSTLKIQPAKLEDSAVYLCASSLTQLSPLHFGNGTRLTVT.

J is TRBJ2-7 and V is TRBV29-1; D gene unclear. Between the trimmed V and J ends, which lost 4 bases and 6 bases, there was a span of 7 bases. CDR3 length equals 10 residues. Germline CDR1 reads SQVTM; CDR2 reads ANQGSEA. The CDR3 DNA sequence: TGCAGCGTTGGTGGCAGCGAGCAGTACTTC. It translates to CSVGGSEQYF.

The chain employs TRBV6-6 and TRBJ2-5; D is undetermined. Germline CDR1 MNHNY, CDR2 SVGAGI (reference sequence). CDR3 length: 13 amino acids. V lost 4 bases, J lost 5 bases, and 11 bases lay in between. The CDR3 here is CASSSHLVETQYF. The DNA of the CDR3 is TGTGCCAGCAGTTCCCACCTAGTGGAGACCCAGTACTTC.

This chain links TRBV28 with TRBJ2-2; 8 nucleotides agree with TRBD2. Per the germline V gene, CDR1 is MDHEN and CDR2 is SYDVKM. The CDR3 has 15 amino acids. With V trimmed by 8 bases and J by 1 base, 6 bases remained unmatched. Here the CDR3 reads CASRAGVVNTGELFF. CDR3 in DNA: TGTGCCAGCCGAGCGGGAGTAGTGAACACCGGGGAGCTGTTTTTT.

J is TRBJ1-1 and V is TRBV29-1, with D unclear. Trimming took 6 bases from V and 9 from J, leaving 17 bases between them. Per germline, CDR1 SQVTM and CDR2 ANQGSEA. The CDR3 totals 12 residues. The CDR3 spells CSVSRGDAQAFF. The CDR3 region has the DNA TGCAGCGTATCTCGGGGAGACGCCCAAGCTTTCTTT.

The genes are TRBV6-5 and TRBJ2-4, with D possibly being TRBD1 (5 bases). The V gene lost 7 bases and the J gene lost 6 bases, with 13 bases spanning the gap. The CDR3 is 13 residues long. CDR1 MNHEY and CDR2 SVGAGI come from the germline V gene. The CDR3 sequence: CASTGPGINIQYF. CDR3 sequence (DNA): TGTGCCAGCACCGGGCCAGGGATAAACATTCAGTACTTC.

The chain joins TRBV5-1 to TRBJ2-1; D possibly corresponds to TRBD1 (6 bases). V was shortened by 0 bases and J by 4 bases, with 8 bases between the two germline ends. This CDR3 region has 14 residues. CDR1 and CDR2 (germline): SGHRS, YFSETQ. Written as DNA, the CDR3 is TGCGCCAGCAGCTTGGAGGACAGTTACAATGAGCAGTTCTTC. Protein: CASSLEDSYNEQFF.

The chain combines TRBV7-9 with TRBJ2-2, with 7 bases identical to TRBD1. Germline values: CDR1 SEHNR, CDR2 FQNEAQ (reference sequence). This CDR3 spans 15 amino acids. V was pared by 3 bases and J by 2 bases, with 3 bases of the junction left unmatched. The CDR3 DNA reads as TGTGCCAGCAGCTTGAAGGGGGCTAACACCGGGGAGCTGTTTTTT. It encodes CASSLKGANTGELFF.

J is TRBJ2-1 and V is TRBV7-2, with D possibly TRBD2 on 6 matching bases. Germline values: CDR1 SGHTA, CDR2 FQGNSA. The CDR3 is 15 residues long. The V end was cut by 5 bases, the J end by 8 bases, with 19 bases between. The DNA of the CDR3 is TGTGCCAGCAGCCCACTTAGCGGTAGCACCCATGAGCAGTTCTTC. Its protein product is CASSPLSGSTHEQFF. The variable domain in full, completed from reference TRBV7-2 and TRBJ2-1, reads GAGVSQSPSNKVTEKGKDVELRCDPISGHTALYWYRQSLGQGLEFLIYFQGNSAPDKSGLPSDRFSAERTGGSVSTLTIQRTQQEDSAVYLCASSPLSGSTHEQFFGPGTRLTVL.

This chain uses TRBV6-5 with TRBJ1-6; no clear D. Trimming removed 11 bases from V and 10 bases from J, with 21 bases in between. Germline V gene sequence: CDR1 MNHEY, CDR2 SVGAGI. CDR3 length: 14 amino acids. CDR3 nucleotides: TGTGCCTGCACTCCCTCGTGGGCTGGGTCACCCCTCCACTTT. Translating gives CACTPSWAGSPLHF.

On this clone: The sample has other DNA sequences that encode this CDR3 too. V usage is TRBV5-1 and J usage is TRBJ1-1; D remains ambiguous. From germline, CDR1 is SGHRS and CDR2 YFSETQ. Deletions cut 0 bases from V and 1 base from J, with 10 bases between. The CDR3 consists of 15 residues. CDR3 sequence (DNA): TGCGCCAGCAGCTTGGTGGTCAGATCGAACACTGAAGCTTTCTTT. Translating it yields CASSLVVRSNTEAFF. The whole variable domain, filled in from reference TRBV5-1 and TRBJ1-1, reads KAGVTQTPRYLIKTRGQQVTLSCSPISGHRSVSWYQQTPGQGLQFLFEYFSETQRNKGNFPGRFSGRQFSNSRSEMNVSTLELGDSALYLCASSLVVRSNTEAFFGQGTRLTVV.

CDR3 bases: TGTGCCAGCAGCTTACAGCCTAGCGGGGGGGCAGGAGATACGCAGTATTTT. This gives the protein CASSLQPSGGAGDTQYF. The genes are TRBV7-2 and TRBJ2-3, with 12 bases fitting TRBD2. Trimming took 2 bases from V and 5 from J; bases not matched to a gene: 8. This CDR3 spans 17 amino acids. Per the germline V gene, CDR1 is SGHTA and CDR2 is FQGNSA.

V gene TRBV27 combines with J gene TRBJ1-6, with 7 bases aligning to TRBD1. Germline-derived CDR1 and CDR2 are MNHEY and SMNVEV (reference sequence). V trimming: 7 bases; J trimming: 6 bases; junction bases outside the gene matches: 9. This CDR3 has 15 residues. The CDR3 here is CASNRHGTANSPLHF. In nucleotides, the CDR3 is TGTGCCAGCAACCGACACGGGACAGCTAATTCACCCCTCCACTTT.

The chain couples TRBV13 to TRBJ1-5, with D uncertain. Trimming stripped 0 bases from V and 7 bases from J, with 16 bases between. CDR1 is PRHDT, CDR2 FYEKMQ, per germline (reference sequence). This CDR3 contains 16 residues. The CDR3 DNA sequence: TGTGCCAGCAGCTTAGGTCCGGGGAAAGTGGGGCAGCCCCAGCATTTT. This encodes CASSLGPGKVGQPQHF.

The chain uses TRBV18 and TRBJ2-2; D uncertain. The CDR3 contains 16 residues. V dropped 3 bases and J dropped 0 bases, with 11 bases sitting between them. CDR1 and CDR2 (germline): KGHSH, LQKENI. CDR3 sequence reads: CASSPSVPSNTGELFF. The CDR3 region has the DNA TGTGCCAGCTCACCTTCGGTACCATCGAACACCGGGGAGCTGTTTTTT.

The gene calls are TRBV6-5 and TRBJ2-1; D uncertain. Looked up from germline, CDR1 is MNHEY and CDR2 is SVGAGI. Trimming took off 3 bases at V and 5 bases at J, with 14 bases between the two ends. This CDR3 contains 15 residues. The CDR3 sequence is CASSYLVSRHNEQFF. CDR3 coding DNA: TGTGCCAGCAGTTATTTAGTTTCGAGGCACAATGAGCAGTTCTTC.